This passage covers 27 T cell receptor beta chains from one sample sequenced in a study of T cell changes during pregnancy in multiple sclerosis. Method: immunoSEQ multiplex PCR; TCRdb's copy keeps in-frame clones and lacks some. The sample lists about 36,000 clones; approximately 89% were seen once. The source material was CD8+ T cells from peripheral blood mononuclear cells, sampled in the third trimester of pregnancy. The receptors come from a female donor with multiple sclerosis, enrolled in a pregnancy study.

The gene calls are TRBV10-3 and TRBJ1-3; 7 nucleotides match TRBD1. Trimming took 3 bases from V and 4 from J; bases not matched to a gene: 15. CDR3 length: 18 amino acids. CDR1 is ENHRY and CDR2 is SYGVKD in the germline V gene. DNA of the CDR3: TGTGCCATCAGTGACCCTGCGATCGGACAGGAATCAGGAAACACCATATATTTT. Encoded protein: CAISDPAIGQESGNTIYF.

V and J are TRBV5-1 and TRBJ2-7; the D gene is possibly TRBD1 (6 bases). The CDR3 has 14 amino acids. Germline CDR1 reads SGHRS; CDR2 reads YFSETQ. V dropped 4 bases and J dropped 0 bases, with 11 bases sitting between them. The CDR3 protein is CASSIGGSSYEQYF. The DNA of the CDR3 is TGCGCCAGCAGCATAGGGGGATCCTCCTACGAGCAGTACTTC.

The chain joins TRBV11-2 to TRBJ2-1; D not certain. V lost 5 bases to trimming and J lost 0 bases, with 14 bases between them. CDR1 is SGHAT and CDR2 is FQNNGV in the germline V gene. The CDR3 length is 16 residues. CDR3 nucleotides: TGTGCCAGCAGCATCAACCAGGCGTTCTCCTACAATGAGCAGTTCTTC. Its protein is CASSINQAFSYNEQFF.

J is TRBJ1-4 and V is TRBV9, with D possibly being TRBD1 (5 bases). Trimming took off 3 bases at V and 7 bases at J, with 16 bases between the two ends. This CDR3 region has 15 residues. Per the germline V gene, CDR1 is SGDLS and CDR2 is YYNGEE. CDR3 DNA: TGTGCCAGCAGCGAGACGGGGGTCGTGGGTGAAAAACTGTTTTTT. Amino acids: CASSETGVVGEKLFF.

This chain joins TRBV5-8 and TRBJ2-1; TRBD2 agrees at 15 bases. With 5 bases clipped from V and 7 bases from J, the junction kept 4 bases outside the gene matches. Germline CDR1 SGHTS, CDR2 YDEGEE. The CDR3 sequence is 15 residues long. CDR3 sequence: CASSEGTSGGNEQFF. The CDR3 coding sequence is TGTGCCAGCAGTGAAGGGACTAGCGGGGGGAATGAGCAGTTCTTC.

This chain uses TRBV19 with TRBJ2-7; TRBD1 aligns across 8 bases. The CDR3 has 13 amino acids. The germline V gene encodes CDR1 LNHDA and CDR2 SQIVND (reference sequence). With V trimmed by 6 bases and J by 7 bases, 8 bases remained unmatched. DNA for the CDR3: TGTGCCAGTAGCGGACAGGGCATTGGAGAGCAGTACTTC. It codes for CASSGQGIGEQYF.

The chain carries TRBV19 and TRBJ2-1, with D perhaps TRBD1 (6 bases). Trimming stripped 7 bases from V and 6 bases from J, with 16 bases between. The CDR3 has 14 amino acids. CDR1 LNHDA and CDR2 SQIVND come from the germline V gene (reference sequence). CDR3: CASKGDSETNEQFF. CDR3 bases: TGTGCCAGTAAGGGGGATTCTGAAACCAATGAGCAGTTCTTC.

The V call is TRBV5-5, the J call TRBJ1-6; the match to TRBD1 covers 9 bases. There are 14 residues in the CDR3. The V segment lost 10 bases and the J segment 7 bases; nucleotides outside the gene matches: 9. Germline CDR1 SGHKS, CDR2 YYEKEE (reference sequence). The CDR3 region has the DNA TGTGCCCAATTACAGGGGGCGCGCAATTCACCCCTCCACTTT. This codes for CAQLQGARNSPLHF. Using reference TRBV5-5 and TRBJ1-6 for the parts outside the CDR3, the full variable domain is DAGVTQSPTHLIKTRGQQVTLRCSPISGHKSVSWYQQVLGQGPQFIFQYYEKEERGRGNFPDRFSARQFPNYSSELNVNALLLGDSALYLCAQLQGARNSPLHFGNGTRLTVT.

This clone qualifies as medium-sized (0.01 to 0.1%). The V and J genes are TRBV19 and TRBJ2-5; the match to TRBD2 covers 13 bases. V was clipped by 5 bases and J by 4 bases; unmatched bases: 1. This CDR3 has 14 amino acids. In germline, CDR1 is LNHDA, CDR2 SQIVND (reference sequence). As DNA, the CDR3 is TGTGCCAGTAGTTGGACTAGCGGGAGAGAGACCCAGTACTTC. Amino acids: CASSWTSGRETQYF.

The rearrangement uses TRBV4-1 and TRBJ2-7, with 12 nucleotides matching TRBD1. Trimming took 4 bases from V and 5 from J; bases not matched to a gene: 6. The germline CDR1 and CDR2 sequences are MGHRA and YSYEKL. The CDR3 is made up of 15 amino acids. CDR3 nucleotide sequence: TGCGCCAGCAGCCTCGGGACAGGGGGCTTCGACGAGCAGTACTTC. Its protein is CASSLGTGGFDEQYF.

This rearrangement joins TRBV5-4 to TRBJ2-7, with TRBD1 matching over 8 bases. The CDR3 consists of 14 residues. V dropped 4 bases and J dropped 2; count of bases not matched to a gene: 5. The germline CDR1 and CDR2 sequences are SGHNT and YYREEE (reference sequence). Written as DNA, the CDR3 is TGTGCCAGCAGCCCGCGACAGGGGACCTACGAGCAGTACTTC. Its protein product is CASSPRQGTYEQYF.

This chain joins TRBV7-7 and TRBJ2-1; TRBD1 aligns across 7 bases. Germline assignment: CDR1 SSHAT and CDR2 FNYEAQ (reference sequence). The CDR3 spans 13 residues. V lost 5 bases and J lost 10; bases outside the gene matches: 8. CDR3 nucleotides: TGTGCCAGCAGCCGGACAGGCGGGCGCGAGCAGTTCTTC. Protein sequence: CASSRTGGREQFF.

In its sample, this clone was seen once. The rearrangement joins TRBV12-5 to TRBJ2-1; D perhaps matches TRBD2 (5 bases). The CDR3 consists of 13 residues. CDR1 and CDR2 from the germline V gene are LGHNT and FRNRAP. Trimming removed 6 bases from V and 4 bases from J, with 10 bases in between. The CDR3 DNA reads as TGTGCTAGTGGCCCCACTAGTTACAATGAGCAGTTCTTC. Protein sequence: CASGPTSYNEQFF. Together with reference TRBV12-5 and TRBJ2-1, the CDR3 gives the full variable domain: DARVTQTPRHKVTEMGQEVTMRCQPILGHNTVFWYRQTMMQGLELLAYFRNRAPLDDSGMPKDRFSAEMPDATLATLKIQPSEPRDSAVYFCASGPTSYNEQFFGPGTRLTVL.

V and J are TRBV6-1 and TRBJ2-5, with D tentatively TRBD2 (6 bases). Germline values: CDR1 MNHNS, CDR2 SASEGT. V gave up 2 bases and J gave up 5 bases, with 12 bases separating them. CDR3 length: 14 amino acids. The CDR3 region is CASSEKVEGETQYF. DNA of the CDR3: TGTGCCAGCAGTGAAAAAGTGGAGGGCGAGACCCAGTACTTC.

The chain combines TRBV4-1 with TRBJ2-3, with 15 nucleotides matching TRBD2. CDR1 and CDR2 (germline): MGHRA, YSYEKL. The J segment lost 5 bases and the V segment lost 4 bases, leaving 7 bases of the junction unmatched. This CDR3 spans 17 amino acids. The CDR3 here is CASSLTRTSGGEDTQYF. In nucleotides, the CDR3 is TGCGCCAGCAGCCTTACCCGGACTAGCGGGGGGGAAGATACGCAGTATTTT.

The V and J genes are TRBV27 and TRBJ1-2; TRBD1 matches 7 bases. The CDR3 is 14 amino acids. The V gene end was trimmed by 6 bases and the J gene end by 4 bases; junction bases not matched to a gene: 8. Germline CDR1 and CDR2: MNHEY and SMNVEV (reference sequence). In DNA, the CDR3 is TGTGCCAGCAGCAAGACAGGGAATTTCTATGGCTACACCTTC. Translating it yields CASSKTGNFYGYTF.

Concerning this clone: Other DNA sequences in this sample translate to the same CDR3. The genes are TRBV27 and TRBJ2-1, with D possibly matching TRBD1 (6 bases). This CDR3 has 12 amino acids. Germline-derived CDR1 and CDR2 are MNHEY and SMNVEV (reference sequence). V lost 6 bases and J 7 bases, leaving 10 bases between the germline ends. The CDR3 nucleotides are TGTGCCAGCAGCTTCACAGGGAATGAGCAGTTCTTC. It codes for CASSFTGNEQFF.

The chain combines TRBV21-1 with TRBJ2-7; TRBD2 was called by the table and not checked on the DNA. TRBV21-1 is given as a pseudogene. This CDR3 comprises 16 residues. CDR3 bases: TGTGCCAGCAGCAATGGGCGGGCAGACCTCCTCTACGAGCAGTACTTC. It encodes CASSNGRADLLYEQYF.

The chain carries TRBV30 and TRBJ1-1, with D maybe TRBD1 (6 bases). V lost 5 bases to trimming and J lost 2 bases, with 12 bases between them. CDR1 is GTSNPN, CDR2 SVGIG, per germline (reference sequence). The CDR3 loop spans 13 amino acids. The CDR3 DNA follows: TGTGCCTGGGCACAGGGAACAAACACTGAAGCTTTCTTT. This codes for CAWAQGTNTEAFF. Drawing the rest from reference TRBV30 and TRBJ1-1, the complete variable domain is SQTIHQWPATLVQPVGSPLSLECTVEGTSNPNLYWYRQAAGRGLQLLFYSVGIGQISSEVPQNLSASRPQDRQFILSSKKLLLSDSGFYLCAWAQGTNTEAFFGQGTRLTVV.

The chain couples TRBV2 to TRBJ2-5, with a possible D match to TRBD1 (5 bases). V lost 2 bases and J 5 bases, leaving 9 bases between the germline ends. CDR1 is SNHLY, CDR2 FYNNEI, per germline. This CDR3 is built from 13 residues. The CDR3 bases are TGTGCCAGCAGTGAAAGGCCAGGGGAGACCCAGTACTTC. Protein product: CASSERPGETQYF. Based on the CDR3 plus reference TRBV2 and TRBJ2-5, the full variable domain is EPEVTQTPSHQVTQMGQEVILRCVPISNHLYFYWYRQILGQKVEFLVSFYNNEISEKSEIFDDQFSVERPDGSNFTLKIRSTKLEDSAMYFCASSERPGETQYFGPGTRLLVL.

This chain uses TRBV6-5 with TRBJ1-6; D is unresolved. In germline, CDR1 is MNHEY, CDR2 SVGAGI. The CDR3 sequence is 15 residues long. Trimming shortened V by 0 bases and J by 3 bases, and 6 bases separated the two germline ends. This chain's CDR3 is CASSYSGYYNSPLHF. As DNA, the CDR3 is TGTGCCAGCAGTTACTCCGGGTACTATAATTCACCCCTCCACTTT.

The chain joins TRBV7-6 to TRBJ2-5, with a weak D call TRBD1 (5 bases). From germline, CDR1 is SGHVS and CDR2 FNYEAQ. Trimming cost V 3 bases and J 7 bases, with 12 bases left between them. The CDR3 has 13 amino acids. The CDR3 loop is CASSFAGWGTQYF. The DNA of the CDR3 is TGTGCCAGCAGCTTCGCAGGGTGGGGGACCCAGTACTTC. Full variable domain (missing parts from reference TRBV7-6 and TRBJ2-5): GAGVSQSPRYKVTKRGQDVALRCDPISGHVSLYWYRQALGQGPEFLTYFNYEAQQDKSGLPNDRFSAERPEGSISTLTIQRTEQRDSAMYRCASSFAGWGTQYFGPGTRLLVL.

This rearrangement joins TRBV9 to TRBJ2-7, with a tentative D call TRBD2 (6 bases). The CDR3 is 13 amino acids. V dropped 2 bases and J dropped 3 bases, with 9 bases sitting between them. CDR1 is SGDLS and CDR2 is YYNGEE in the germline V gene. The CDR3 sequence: CASSVSGDYEQYF. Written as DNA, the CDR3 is TGTGCCAGCAGCGTGTCGGGAGACTACGAGCAGTACTTC.

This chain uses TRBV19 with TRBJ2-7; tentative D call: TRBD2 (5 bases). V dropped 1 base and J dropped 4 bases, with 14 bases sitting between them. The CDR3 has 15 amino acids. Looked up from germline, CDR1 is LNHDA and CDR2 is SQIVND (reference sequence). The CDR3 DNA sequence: TGTGCCAGTAGTATAGGCAGGTCGAGGACTTACGAGCAGTACTTC. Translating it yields CASSIGRSRTYEQYF.

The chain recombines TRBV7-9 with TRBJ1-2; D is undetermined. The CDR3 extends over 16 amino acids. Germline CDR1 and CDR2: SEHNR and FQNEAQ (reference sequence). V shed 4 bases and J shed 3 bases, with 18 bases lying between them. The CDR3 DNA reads TGTGCCAGCAGCTCCGGGGAAATGACCAAGTACTATGGCTACACCTTC. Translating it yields CASSSGEMTKYYGYTF.

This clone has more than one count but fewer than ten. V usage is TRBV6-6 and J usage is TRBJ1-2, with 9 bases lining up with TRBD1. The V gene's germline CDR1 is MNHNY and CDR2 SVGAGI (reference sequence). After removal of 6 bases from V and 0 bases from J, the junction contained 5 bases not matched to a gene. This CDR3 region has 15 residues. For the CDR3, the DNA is TGTGCCAGCAGACAGGGGGCTTCCCCTAACTATGGCTACACCTTC. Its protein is CASRQGASPNYGYTF.

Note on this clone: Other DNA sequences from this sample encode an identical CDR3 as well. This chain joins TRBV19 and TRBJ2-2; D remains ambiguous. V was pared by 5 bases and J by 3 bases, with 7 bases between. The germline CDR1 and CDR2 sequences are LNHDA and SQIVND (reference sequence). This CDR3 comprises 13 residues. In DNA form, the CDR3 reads TGTGCCAGTAGTCTTTATCACACCGGGGAGCTGTTTTTT. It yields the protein CASSLYHTGELFF.